Listed below are T cell receptor beta chains from one sample, sequenced in a study of shared clonotypes between healthy human individuals. Some clones are missing from TCRdb's copy, which holds only in-frame ones; the method was immunoSEQ multiplex PCR. This sample has over 2,000,000 clones, with roughly 93% found just once. The sample comprised naive CD8+ T cells from PBMCs. These TCRs come from a man aged 18 to 29 in good health. Some clones in this sample may be carry-over from other donors' samples. The CDR3 runs from the conserved cysteine through the conserved F or W. The D gene is left open where the match is weak. Size is omitted from some rows. Given values are once, few, many or a class for expanded clones.

d_call	v_call	j_call	clone_size	cdr3_nt	cdr3_aa
TRBD1	TRBV15	TRBJ2-5	.	TGTGCCACCAGCAGAGATTTTAACAGGGGGCGAGAGACCCAGTACTTC	CATSRDFNRGRETQYF
.	TRBV6-5	TRBJ1-1	.	TGTGCCAGCATCGGAAAACGGGGTAGCACTGAAGCTTTCTTT	CASIGKRGSTEAFF
.	TRBV27	TRBJ2-7	.	TGTGCCAGCAGTTTCGCGGGAACCTACGAGCAGTACTTC	CASSFAGTYEQYF
TRBD2	TRBV4-1	TRBJ2-1	.	TGCGCCAGCAGCCAAGAGAGTCTAGCGGGAGCCTACAATGAGCAGTTCTTC	CASSQESLAGAYNEQFF
.	TRBV4-3	TRBJ2-3	.	TGCGCCAGCAGCCAAGGGGCTAGTCGGGTGGGAGATACGCAGTATTTT	CASSQGASRVGDTQYF
.	TRBV19	TRBJ1-2	.	TGTGCCAGTAGTGTGGAGGGACGGAACTATGGCTACACCTTC	CASSVEGRNYGYTF
.	TRBV19	TRBJ1-2	.	TGTGCCAGTAGTACCGGGACAAGCTTTGGCTACACCTTC	CASSTGTSFGYTF
.	TRBV4-1	TRBJ2-5	.	TGCGCCAGCAGCCAAGGATGGGGGTACCAAGAGACCCAGTACTTC	CASSQGWGYQETQYF
.	TRBV4-3	TRBJ2-1	.	TGCGCCAGCAGCCAGGGTAGGACCTCTTACAATGAGCAGTTCTTC	CASSQGRTSYNEQFF
.	TRBV6-5	TRBJ1-1	.	TGTGCCAGCAGTTACGGGGGTTTCATGAACACTGAAGCTTTCTTT	CASSYGGFMNTEAFF
.	TRBV23-1	TRBJ2-7	.	TGCGCCAGCAGTCAATGGAAGGGGCTAGGTTCCTACGAGCAGTACTTC	CASSQWKGLGSYEQYF
.	TRBV5-6	TRBJ2-3	once	TGTGCCAGCAGCTTGATCGCGGGAAGCACAGATACGCAGTATTTT	CASSLIAGSTDTQYF
.	TRBV10-1	TRBJ2-1	.	TGCGCCAGCAGTGAGGGCAGGGTGTCCTACAATGAGCAGTTCTTC	CASSEGRVSYNEQFF
.	TRBV19	TRBJ2-7	.	TGTGCCAGTAGTCGTCTATTCGGGTACGAGCAGTACTTC	CASSRLFGYEQYF
.	TRBV9	TRBJ2-1	once	TGTGCCAGCAGTGACGGGGGTAGTAACGAGCAGTTCTTC	CASSDGGSNEQFF
TRBD1	TRBV27	TRBJ2-7	.	TGTGCCAGCAGTCCCACACCGGGACAGGGGGTAGGCGAGCAGTACTTC	CASSPTPGQGVGEQYF
.	TRBV2	TRBJ1-5	.	TGTGCCAGCAGTGAATTTGCAGGGGTTCTGAGCAATCAGCCCCAGCATTTT	CASSEFAGVLSNQPQHF
TRBD1	TRBV2	TRBJ2-7	.	TGTGCCACCTGGGACAGGGGCCATTACGAGCAGTACTTC	CATWDRGHYEQYF
TRBD1	TRBV28	TRBJ2-7	.	TGTGCCAGCAGCCCACAGGGGGACGAGCAGTACTTC	CASSPQGDEQYF
.	TRBV4-1	TRBJ2-1	.	TGCGCCAGCAGCAGGTCGAATGAGCAGTTCTTC	CASSRSNEQFF
.	TRBV27	TRBJ2-5	.	TGTGCCAGCAGTGATATCGGACTTTATGAAGAGACCCAGTACTTC	CASSDIGLYEETQYF
.	TRBV19	TRBJ2-1	.	TGTGCCAGTACCCTGGACAGTTACAATGAGCAGTTCTTC	CASTLDSYNEQFF
.	TRBV7-8	TRBJ2-3	.	TGTGCCAGCAGCTCTACTGACACAGATACGCAGTATTTT	CASSSTDTDTQYF
.	TRBV7-9	TRBJ2-4	.	TGTGCCAGCAGCTTAAGGGGGAAAACGGGACGTGACATTCAGTACTTC	CASSLRGKTGRDIQYF
TRBD2	TRBV6-1	TRBJ2-3	.	TGTGCCAGCAGTGAATGGGGTAGCGGGCTCACAGATACGCAGTATTTT	CASSEWGSGLTDTQYF
.	TRBV29-1	TRBJ2-7	.	TGCAGCGTTCGAACCCCTGGGGCCTACGAGCAGTACTTC	CSVRTPGAYEQYF
.	TRBV30	TRBJ2-7	.	TGTGCCTGGAGTCTAGCCTACGAGCAGTACTTC	CAWSLAYEQYF
TRBD1	TRBV28	TRBJ1-5	.	TGTGCCAGCAGTTTAAGGGACAGTACGCAGCCCCAGCATTTT	CASSLRDSTQPQHF
TRBD2	TRBV27	TRBJ2-7	once	TGTGCCAGCAGTTTATTGGGGACTAGCGGGGCCGCCTACGAGCAGTACTTC	CASSLLGTSGAAYEQYF
.	TRBV27	TRBJ2-3	.	TGTGCCAGCCGCAAAATGAGGTCAGATACGCAGTATTTT	CASRKMRSDTQYF
TRBD1	TRBV7-6	TRBJ2-6	.	TGTGCCAGCAGTTTCGGGACAGGGCTCTCTGGGGCCAACGTCCTGACTTTC	CASSFGTGLSGANVLTF
TRBD2	TRBV7-3	TRBJ2-3	.	TGTGCCAGCAGCACTGGCCTAGCGGGCTACACAGATACGCAGTATTTT	CASSTGLAGYTDTQYF
.	TRBV6-5	TRBJ2-7	.	TGTGCCAGCAGTTACAATGGGCAGGGCTACGAGCAGTACTTC	CASSYNGQGYEQYF
TRBD2	TRBV14	TRBJ2-5	once	TGTGCCAGCAGCCGGGGACTAGCGGGAGGACAAGAGACCCAGTACTTC	CASSRGLAGGQETQYF
.	TRBV4-1	TRBJ2-7	.	TGCGCCAGCAGCCAAGACAACGGTGGCCGCTACGAGCAGTACTTC	CASSQDNGGRYEQYF
.	TRBV29-1	TRBJ2-3	.	TGCAGCGTGATAGCATTTCAGGGACCAAGCACAGATACGCAGTATTTT	CSVIAFQGPSTDTQYF
.	TRBV11-1	TRBJ2-7	.	TGTGCCAGCAGCGTTGGAGACCCGGGGGACGAGCAGTACTTC	CASSVGDPGDEQYF
TRBD2	TRBV7-9	TRBJ2-1	.	TGTGCCAGCAGCATGGGGAGGGATATCCATGAGCAGTTCTTC	CASSMGRDIHEQFF
.	TRBV5-6	TRBJ2-2	.	TGTGCCAGCAGCTTGAGGTTGGAGTTGGGCACCGGGGAGCTGTTTTTT	CASSLRLELGTGELFF
.	TRBV7-9	TRBJ2-5	.	TGTGCCAGCAGCTTCGGCAGGGGAGGGGAAGAGACCCAGTACTTC	CASSFGRGGEETQYF
.	TRBV9	TRBJ2-5	once	TGTGCCAGCAGCGTAGATATAATCCAAGAGACCCAGTACTTC	CASSVDIIQETQYF
.	TRBV21-1	TRBJ1-4	.	TGTGCCAGCACCACACGTGGACTGTTTTTT	CASTTRGLFF
TRBD1	TRBV28	TRBJ1-2	.	TGTGCCAGCACCCCCGGGACAGGGTTTTTTACAGCCTATGGCTACACCTTC	CASTPGTGFFTAYGYTF
.	TRBV5-1	TRBJ2-3	.	TGCGCCAGCAAACCTCTTCGGACAGATACGCAGTATTTT	CASKPLRTDTQYF
TRBD1	TRBV15	TRBJ1-3	.	TGTGCCACCAGCAGTAGAACAGGGGAGGGAAACACCATATATTTT	CATSSRTGEGNTIYF
TRBD2	TRBV11-2	TRBJ2-1	.	TGTGCCGTACAACGCGGACTAGCGGGAGGGAATGAGCAGTTCTTC	CAVQRGLAGGNEQFF
.	TRBV21-1	TRBJ1-1	.	TGTGCCAGCAGCAAAAGAAGGGTCGCGAAAGCTTTCTTT	CASSKRRVAKAFF
.	TRBV9	TRBJ1-2	.	TGTGCCAGCAGCGTAGGGACGTCGCGTGGCTACACCTTC	CASSVGTSRGYTF